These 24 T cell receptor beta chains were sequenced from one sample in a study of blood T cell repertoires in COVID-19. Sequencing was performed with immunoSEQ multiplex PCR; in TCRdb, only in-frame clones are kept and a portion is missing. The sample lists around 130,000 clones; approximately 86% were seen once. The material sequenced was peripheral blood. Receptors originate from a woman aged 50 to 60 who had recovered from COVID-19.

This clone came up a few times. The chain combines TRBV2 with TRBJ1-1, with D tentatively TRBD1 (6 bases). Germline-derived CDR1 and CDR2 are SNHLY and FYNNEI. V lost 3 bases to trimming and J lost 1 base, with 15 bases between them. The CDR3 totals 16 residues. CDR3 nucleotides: TGTGCCAGCAGTGACAATACGGGACACTCGAACACTGAAGCTTTCTTT. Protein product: CASSDNTGHSNTEAFF.

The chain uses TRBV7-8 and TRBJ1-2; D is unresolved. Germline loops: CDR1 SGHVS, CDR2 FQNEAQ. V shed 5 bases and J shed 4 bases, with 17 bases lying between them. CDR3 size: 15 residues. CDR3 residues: CASSSAVVVGYGYTF. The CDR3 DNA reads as TGTGCCAGCAGCAGCGCCGTAGTTGTCGGCTATGGCTACACCTTC.

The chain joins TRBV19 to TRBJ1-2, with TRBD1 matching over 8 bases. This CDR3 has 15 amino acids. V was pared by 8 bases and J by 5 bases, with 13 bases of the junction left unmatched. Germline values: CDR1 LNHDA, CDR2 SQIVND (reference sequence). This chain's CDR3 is CASLPLGTGVYGYTF. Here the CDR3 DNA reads TGTGCCAGTCTACCTTTAGGGACAGGAGTTTATGGCTACACCTTC.

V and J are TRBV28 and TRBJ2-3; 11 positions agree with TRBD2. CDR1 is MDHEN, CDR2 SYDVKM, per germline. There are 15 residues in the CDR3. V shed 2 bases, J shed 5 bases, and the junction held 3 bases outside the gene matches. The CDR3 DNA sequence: TGTGCCAGCAGTTTAGGGACTAGCGGAAGAGATACGCAGTATTTT. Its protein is CASSLGTSGRDTQYF. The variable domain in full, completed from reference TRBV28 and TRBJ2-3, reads DVKVTQSSRYLVKRTGEKVFLECVQDMDHENMFWYRQDPGLGLRLIYFSYDVKMKEKGDIPEGYSVSREKKERFSLILESASTNQTSMYLCASSLGTSGRDTQYFGPGTRLTVL.

This CDR3 reads CASPSWDRSWRTEAFF. The CDR3 region has the DNA TGTGCCAGCCCCTCTTGGGACAGATCTTGGAGGACTGAAGCTTTCTTT. The V and J genes are TRBV5-8 and TRBJ1-1; 7 bases are shared with TRBD1. This CDR3 has 16 residues. Germline V gene sequence: CDR1 SGHTS, CDR2 YDEGEE. Trimming at V came to 7 bases and at J to 5 bases, leaving 17 bases not matched to a gene. Variable domain in full (rest from reference TRBV5-8 and TRBJ1-1): EAGVTQSPTHLIKTRGQQATLRCSPISGHTSVYWYQQALGLGLQFLLWYDEGEERNRGNFPPRFSGRQFPNYSSELNVNALELEDSALYLCASPSWDRSWRTEAFFGQGTRLTVV.

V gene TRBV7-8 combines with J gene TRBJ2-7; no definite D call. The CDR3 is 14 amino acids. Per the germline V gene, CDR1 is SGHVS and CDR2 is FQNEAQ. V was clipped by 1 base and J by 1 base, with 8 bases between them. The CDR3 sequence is CASSLDQVSYEQYF. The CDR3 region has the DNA TGTGCCAGCAGCTTAGATCAGGTTTCCTACGAGCAGTACTTC.

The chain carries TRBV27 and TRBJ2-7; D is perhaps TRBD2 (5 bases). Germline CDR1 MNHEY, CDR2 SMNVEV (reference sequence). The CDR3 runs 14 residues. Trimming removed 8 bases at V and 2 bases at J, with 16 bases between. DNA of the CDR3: TGTGCCAGCCGCAAGACCACCGGGGCCTACGAGCAGTACTTC. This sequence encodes CASRKTTGAYEQYF.

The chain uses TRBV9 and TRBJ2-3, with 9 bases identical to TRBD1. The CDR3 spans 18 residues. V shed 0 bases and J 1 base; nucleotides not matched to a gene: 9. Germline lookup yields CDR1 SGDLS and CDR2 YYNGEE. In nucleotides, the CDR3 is TGTGCCAGCAGCGTAGGGGGCGGGACAGGGCAACGCACAGATACGCAGTATTTT. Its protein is CASSVGGGTGQRTDTQYF.

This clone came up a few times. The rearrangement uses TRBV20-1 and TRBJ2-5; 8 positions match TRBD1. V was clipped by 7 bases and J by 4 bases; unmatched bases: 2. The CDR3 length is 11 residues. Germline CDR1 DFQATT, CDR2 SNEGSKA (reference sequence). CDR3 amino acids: CSGTGGETQYF. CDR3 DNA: TGCAGTGGTACAGGGGGAGAGACCCAGTACTTC.

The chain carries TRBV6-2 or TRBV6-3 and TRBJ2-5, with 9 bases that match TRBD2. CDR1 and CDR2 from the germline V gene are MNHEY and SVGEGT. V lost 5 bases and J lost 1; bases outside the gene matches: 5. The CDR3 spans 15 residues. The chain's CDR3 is CASSGASGIQETQYF. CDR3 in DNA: TGTGCCAGCAGTGGGGCTAGCGGGATCCAAGAGACCCAGTACTTC.

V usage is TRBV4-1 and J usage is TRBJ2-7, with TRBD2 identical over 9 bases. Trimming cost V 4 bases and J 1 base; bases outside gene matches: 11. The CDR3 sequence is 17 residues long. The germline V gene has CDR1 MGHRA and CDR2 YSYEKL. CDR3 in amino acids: CASSLASPAGGSYEQYF. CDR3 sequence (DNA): TGCGCCAGCAGCCTCGCCAGCCCAGCGGGGGGATCCTACGAGCAGTACTTC.

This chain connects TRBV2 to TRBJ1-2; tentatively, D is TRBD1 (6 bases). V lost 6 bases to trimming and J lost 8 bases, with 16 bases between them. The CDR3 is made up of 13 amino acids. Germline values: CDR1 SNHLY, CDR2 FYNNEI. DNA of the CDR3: TGTGCCAGCAGCCTTTCGGAAAGGGGGGGCTACACCTTC. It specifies CASSLSERGGYTF.

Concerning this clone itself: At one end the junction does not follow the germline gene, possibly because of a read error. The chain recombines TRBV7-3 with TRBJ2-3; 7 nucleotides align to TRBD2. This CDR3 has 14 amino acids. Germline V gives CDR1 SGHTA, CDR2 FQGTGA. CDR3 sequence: CASSLTSGTDTQYF. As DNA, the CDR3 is TGTGCCAGCAGCCTAACTAGCGGCACAGATACGCAGTATTTT.

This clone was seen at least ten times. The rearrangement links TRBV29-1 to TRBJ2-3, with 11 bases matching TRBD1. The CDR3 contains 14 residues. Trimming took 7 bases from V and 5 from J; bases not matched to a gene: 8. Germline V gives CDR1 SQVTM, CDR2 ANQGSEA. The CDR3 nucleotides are TGCAGCGCCTCCGGGACAGGGGGAGGAGATACGCAGTATTTT. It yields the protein CSASGTGGGDTQYF.

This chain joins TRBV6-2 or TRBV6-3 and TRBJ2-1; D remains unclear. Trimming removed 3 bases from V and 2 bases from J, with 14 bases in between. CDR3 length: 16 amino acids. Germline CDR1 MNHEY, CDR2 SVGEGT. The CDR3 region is CASSYRGSTTYNEQFF. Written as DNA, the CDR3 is TGTGCCAGCAGTTATCGCGGCAGCACCACCTACAATGAGCAGTTCTTC.

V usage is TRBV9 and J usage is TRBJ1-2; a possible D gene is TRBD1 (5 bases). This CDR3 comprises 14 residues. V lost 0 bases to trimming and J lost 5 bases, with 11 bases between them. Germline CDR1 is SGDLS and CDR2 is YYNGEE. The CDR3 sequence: CASSVEVAGYGYTF. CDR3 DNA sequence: TGTGCCAGCAGCGTAGAGGTGGCAGGGTATGGCTACACCTTC. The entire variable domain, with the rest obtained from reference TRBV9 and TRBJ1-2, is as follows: DSGVTQTPKHLITATGQRVTLRCSPRSGDLSVYWYQQSLDQGLQFLIQYYNGEERAKGNILERFSAQQFPDLHSELNLSSLELGDSALYFCASSVEVAGYGYTFGSGTRLTVV.

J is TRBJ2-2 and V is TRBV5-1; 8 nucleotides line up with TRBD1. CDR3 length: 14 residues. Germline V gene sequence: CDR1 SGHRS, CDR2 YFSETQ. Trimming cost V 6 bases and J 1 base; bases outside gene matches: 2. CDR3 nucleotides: TGCGCCAGCATGGGACAGGTGAACACCGGGGAGCTGTTTTTT. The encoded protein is CASMGQVNTGELFF.

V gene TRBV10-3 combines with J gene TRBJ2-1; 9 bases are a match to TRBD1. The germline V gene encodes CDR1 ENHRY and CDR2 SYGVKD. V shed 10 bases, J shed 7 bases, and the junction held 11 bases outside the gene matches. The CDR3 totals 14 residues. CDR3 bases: TGTGCCACCGGGACAGGGACAACTCGGAATGAGCAGTTCTTC. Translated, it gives CATGTGTTRNEQFF.

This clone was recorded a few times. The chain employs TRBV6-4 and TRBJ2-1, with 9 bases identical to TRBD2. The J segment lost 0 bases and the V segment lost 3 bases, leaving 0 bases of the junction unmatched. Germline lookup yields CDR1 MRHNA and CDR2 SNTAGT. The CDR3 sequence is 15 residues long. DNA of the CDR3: TGTGCCAGCAGTGAAGCGGGGGGCTCCTACAATGAGCAGTTCTTC. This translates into CASSEAGGSYNEQFF.

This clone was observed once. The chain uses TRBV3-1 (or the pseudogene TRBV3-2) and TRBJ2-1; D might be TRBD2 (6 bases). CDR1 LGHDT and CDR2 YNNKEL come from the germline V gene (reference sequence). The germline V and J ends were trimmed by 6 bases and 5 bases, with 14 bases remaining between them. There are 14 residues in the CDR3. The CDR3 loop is CASSRSGLNNEQFF. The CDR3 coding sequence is TGTGCCAGCAGTCGGAGCGGGCTAAACAATGAGCAGTTCTTC.

CDR3 nucleotides: TGTGCCAGCAGCCAATTTCTTAATGAAAAACTGTTTTTT. Its protein product is CASSQFLNEKLFF. The chain employs TRBV4-2 and TRBJ1-4; no clear D gene. CDR3 length: 13 amino acids. Germline assignment: CDR1 LGHNA and CDR2 YNFKEQ. V was shortened by 2 bases and J by 4 bases, with 5 bases between the two germline ends.

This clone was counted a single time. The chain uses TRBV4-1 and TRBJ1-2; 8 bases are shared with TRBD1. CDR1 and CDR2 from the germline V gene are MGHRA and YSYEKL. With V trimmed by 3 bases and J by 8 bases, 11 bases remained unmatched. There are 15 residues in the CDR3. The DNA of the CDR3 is TGCGCCAGCAGCCATCCGGACAGGGAGGGTAGGGGCTACACCTTC. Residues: CASSHPDREGRGYTF.

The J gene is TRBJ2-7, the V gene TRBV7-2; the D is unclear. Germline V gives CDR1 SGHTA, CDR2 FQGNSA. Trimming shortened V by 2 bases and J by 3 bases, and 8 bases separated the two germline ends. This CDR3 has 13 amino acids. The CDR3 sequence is CASSLNGFYEQYF. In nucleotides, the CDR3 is TGTGCCAGCAGCTTAAACGGGTTCTACGAGCAGTACTTC.

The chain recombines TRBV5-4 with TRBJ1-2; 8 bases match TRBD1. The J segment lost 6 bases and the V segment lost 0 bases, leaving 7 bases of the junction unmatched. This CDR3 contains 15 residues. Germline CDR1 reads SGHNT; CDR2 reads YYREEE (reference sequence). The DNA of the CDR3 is TGTGCCAGCAGCTTGGACAGGGGGACTGCTAATGGCTACACCTTC. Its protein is CASSLDRGTANGYTF.